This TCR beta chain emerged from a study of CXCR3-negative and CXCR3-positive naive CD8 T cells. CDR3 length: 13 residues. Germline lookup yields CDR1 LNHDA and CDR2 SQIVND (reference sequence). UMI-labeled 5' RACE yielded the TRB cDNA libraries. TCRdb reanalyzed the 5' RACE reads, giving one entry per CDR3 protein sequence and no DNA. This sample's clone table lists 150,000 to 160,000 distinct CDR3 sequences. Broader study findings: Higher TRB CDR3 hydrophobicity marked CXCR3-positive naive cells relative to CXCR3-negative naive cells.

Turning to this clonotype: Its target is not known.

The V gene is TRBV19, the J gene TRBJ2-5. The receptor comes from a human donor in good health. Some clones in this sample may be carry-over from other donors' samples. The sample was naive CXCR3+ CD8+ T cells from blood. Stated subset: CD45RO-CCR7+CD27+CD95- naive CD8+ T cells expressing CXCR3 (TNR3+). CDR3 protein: CASSTWIQETQYF.